This T cell receptor (beta chain) was captured in a study of regulatory T cells in long-lasting Graves disease (dated by TCRdb to the early 2020s). With respect to the entire study: Newly diagnosed Graves' disease patients had taken antithyroid drugs for less than 3 months. Peripheral blood TCR sequencing and RNA sequencing compared persistent Graves' disease patients with newly diagnosed Graves' disease patients. The study was conducted in China and was registered as a clinical trial. A total of around 35 samples underwent TCR sequencing, from about 13 patients with persistent Graves' disease and approximately 20 patients with newly diagnosed Graves' disease. What the study reported, not specific to this receptor: Persistent Graves' disease patients showed lower TCR Shannon entropy and fewer highly expanded clones than newly diagnosed patients, suggesting clonal expansion. The study examined only peripheral blood because the primary lesion, thyroid tissue, could not be accessed. The authors noted that the small sample size was a limitation that may lower accuracy. A larger number of public clonotypes was shared among persistent patients (about 2,700) than among newly diagnosed patients (more than 850). Preferential use of TRBV28, TRBJ1-2 and TRBJ2-5 was observed in persistent disease, whereas TRBV20-1 and TRBJ2-1 were favored in newly diagnosed disease. Sequencing and analysis were limited to the TCR beta chain.

Concerning this clonotype itself: Its recognized antigen is unknown. Nothing much larger sits one base from this clone, and base qualities are not available.

This sample's time point label indicates: newly diagnosed GD, antithyroid drugs for less than 3 months. For both TCR sequencing and RNA sequencing, RNA was extracted from PBMCs using TRIzol. The diagnosis of Graves' disease followed American Thyroid Association guidelines. Recruitment of patients was carried out at an endocrinology department in Xi'an, China. From each patient, approximately 10 milliliters of peripheral blood was collected into an EDTA anticoagulant tube. Ficoll Paque Plus density gradient separation was used to isolate PBMCs, and no further T cell sorting was performed. An Agilent 2100 Bioanalyzer and agarose gel were used to assess RNA quality, and a NanoDrop 2000 was used to measure RNA concentration. Receptors were amplified or captured by multiplex PCR. This sample was sequenced with an Illumina HiSeq 4000. To build TCR beta libraries, CDR3 regions were amplified by Arm-PCR using iRepertoire HTBI primers. Before sequencing, the PCR products underwent gel purification. As for the original processing: Across samples, 60 to 75 TRBV and 14 TRBJ segments were identified and used for gene usage analysis of CDR3 amino acid clonotypes. COPE and FqMerger were used to merge the filtered high-quality paired reads into contigs. Contigs were aligned with BLAST to IMGT TRBV, TRBD and TRBJ reference genes, and CDR3 was defined per IMGT. Any clonotype with a frequency above 0.1% was classified as a highly expanded clone. Shannon entropy was used to measure repertoire diversity, and the Gini coefficient was used to measure V-J evenness. A clonotype was considered public if more than one individual shared it. The public reads were run again by TCRdb, first through fastp at Q25 and then through MiXCR, and only productive beta chains were kept. Each entry merges the rows of one CDR3 protein and shows their most common DNA and genes. TCRdb's processing, not the study's, gives the V and J calls here. The sample contains about 500,000 distinct CDR3 sequences, around 12% of them found a single time. The ten top clones hold approximately 9.6% of the sample.

V trim: 4 bases; J trim: 7 bases; unmatched bases: 8. CDR1 KGHSH and CDR2 LQKENI were looked up in the germline V gene. The CDR3 covers 15 residues, taking in both the cysteine and the phenylalanine. Only the CDR3 DNA stays, 45 bases, in frame from base 1. These data also featured in a second study, about T cells in Graves' hyperthyroidism and ophthalmopathy. The second study, in turn, reports: A patient counted as having stable Graves' hyperthyroidism if no progression to ophthalmopathy occurred over 18 months of follow-up. Hyperthyroidism patients were newly diagnosed, had a disease duration of under 2 months, and were aged 18 to 65 years. Exclusion was applied to patients with uncontrolled infections, other autoimmune diseases, pregnancy or lactation. Diagnoses were established on the basis of clinical symptoms, serum thyroxine and TRAb, thyroid ultrasound, and orbital computed tomography. The first round of RT-PCR for the TCR CDR3 was performed with the HTBI primer set and the Qiagen OneStep RT-PCR kit. Most expanded thyroid clonotypes (frequency above 0.001) were also detected in blood, a finding suggesting that blood repertoires may reflect thyroid immune responses. Ophthalmopathy was separated from stable hyperthyroidism by a 13 V-J signature model, with roughly 88% sensitivity and approximately 81% specificity obtained in cross-validation and 80%/75% obtained in testing. In validation, the model predicted progression to ophthalmopathy with 65% to 71% sensitivity and less than 75% specificity, a median of 6.5 months before onset. To identify TCR V-J signatures that set the groups apart, the researchers used a discovery cohort of 100 patients, made up of 40 to 45 with Graves' ophthalmopathy and 57 with stable Graves' hyperthyroidism. Whether ophthalmopathy could be predicted prospectively was tested in an independent validation cohort made up of roughly 19 hyperthyroidism patients plus 17 patients who later progressed to ophthalmopathy. The roughly 100 discovery patients were randomly divided into training and test sets at a 7:3 ratio. In about 6 Graves' hyperthyroidism patients, the study also compared T-cell repertoires from thyroid tissue with T-cell repertoires from blood. After sampling, hyperthyroidism patients received methimazole starting at 30 mg daily, and ophthalmopathy patients received high-dose intravenous methylprednisolone. Libraries were constructed in a second round of multiplex PCR, after which size selection and purification were performed. The libraries were sequenced on an Illumina HiSeq2000 using paired-end 100 bp reads. SOAPnuke was used to process the raw data, with reads discarded if the reads contained adapters or uncalled bases, had a mean Phred below 15, or lacked an exact constant-primer or identifier match. High-quality paired reads were merged using COPE v1.2.5, and each unique nucleotide sequence was defined as a clonotype. Clonotypes were aligned to IMGT TRBV, TRBD and TRBJ reference segments using MiTCR v1.1. The analysis was restricted to V-J combinations with a frequency above 0.0001, which together covered about 99% of the repertoires. The TCS score was defined as the ratio of F50 (clonal expansion) to E x V (chaos), calculated using BLOSUM62-based TCRdist between CDR3 peptides within each V-J. Welch's t-statistics and random forest reduced 500 to 650 V-J features to about 12, which were used in a naive Bayes classifier (R e1071). Sample size was not statistically predetermined, and blinding of investigators to group allocation was not performed. The paper describes TCR Vbeta CDR3 sequencing of fewer than 150 peripheral blood samples, made up of about 40 ophthalmopathy patients, approximately 76 hyperthyroidism patients and 17 progressor patients.

The source material was peripheral blood mononuclear cells (PBMCs), sampled at new diagnosis, from a patient treated with antithyroid drugs. The sequence links TRBV18 to TRBJ1-2, with 11 bases matching TRBD1. The TCR originated in a woman between 25 and 40 years old with Graves disease. Donor details come from another sample of the same person, matched by shared clones. CDR3 loop: CASSLGQGAYRGYTF. The nucleotide sequence is TGTGCCAGCTCACTTGGACAGGGGGCGTATCGTGGCTACACCTTC.